The 20 T cell receptor beta chains below come from one sample, sequenced in a study of healthy donors' naive CD4 and CD8 T cells. TCR libraries were built from about 500 ng of total RNA by linear amplification. Each CDR3 protein is one row after TCRdb ran MiXCR on the reads. The sample has about 180,000 distinct CDR3 sequences, about 70% seen once. The specimen was naive CD4+ and CD8+ T cells sorted from blood, pooled from several donors. The origin of the receptors is a pool of human donors in good health; the sample pools cells from several healthy donors.

CDR3 DNA sequence: TGCAGCGTACTGGACGGCGCCTACGAGCAGTACTTC. It codes for CSVLDGAYEQYF. This sequence joins TRBV29-1 and TRBJ2-7; D is uncertain. Germline V gene lookup returns CDR1 SQVTM and CDR2 ANQGSEA. Trimming took 6 bases from V and 2 from J, leaving 11 bases between them. This CDR3 comprises 12 residues.

This chain links TRBV29-1 with TRBJ1-1; the D is unclear. The CDR3 totals 12 residues. V dropped 5 bases and J dropped 1 base, with 8 bases sitting between them. Germline V gives CDR1 SQVTM, CDR2 ANQGSEA. The CDR3: CSVPEQNTEAFF. The CDR3 DNA reads as TGCAGCGTTCCCGAACAGAACACTGAAGCTTTCTTT.

The chain recombines TRBV6-5 with TRBJ2-7; D may be TRBD1 or TRBD2 (5 bases each). Between the trimmed V and J ends, which lost 0 bases and 7 bases, there was a span of 13 bases. CDR1 and CDR2 from the germline V gene are MNHEY and SVGAGI. This CDR3 is built from 14 residues. The CDR3 nucleotides are TGTGCCAGCAGTTACTCTATTGGGACGGAGGAGCAGTACTTC. As protein: CASSYSIGTEEQYF.

The chain is built from TRBV20-1 and TRBJ1-2; D not resolved. The CDR3 sequence is 14 residues long. Germline V lookup: CDR1 DFQATT, CDR2 SNEGSKA (reference sequence). V lost 0 bases to trimming and J lost 2 bases, with 10 bases between them. This CDR3 is CSARDNILNYGYTF. CDR3 DNA sequence: TGCAGTGCTAGAGATAACATCTTAAACTATGGCTACACCTTC.

The CDR3 is CASSYGSSANYGYTF. CDR3 bases: TGTGCCAGCAGTTATGGGAGCAGTGCTAACTATGGCTACACCTTC. V and J are TRBV12-3 or TRBV12-4 and TRBJ1-2; D remains ambiguous. The CDR3 totals 15 residues. Between the trimmed V and J ends, which lost 4 bases and 0 bases, there was a span of 12 bases.

This chain links TRBV5-1 with TRBJ2-7; D is unresolved. There are 13 residues in the CDR3. The V end was cut by 1 base, the J end by 3 bases, with 8 bases between. CDR1 is SGHRS, CDR2 YFSETQ, per germline. The CDR3 coding sequence is TGCGCCAGCAGCTTGTCGGGTAACTACGAGCAGTACTTC. Amino acids: CASSLSGNYEQYF.

The rearrangement uses TRBV29-1 and TRBJ2-3; TRBD2 aligns across 9 bases. The ends lost 3 bases at V and 4 bases at J; junction bases unmatched: 8. CDR1 SQVTM and CDR2 ANQGSEA come from the germline V gene. The CDR3 runs 15 residues. The CDR3 DNA reads TGCAGCGTTGATCGGGCTAGCGGGACGCCAGATACGCAGTATTTT. It translates to CSVDRASGTPDTQYF.

The chain uses TRBV29-1 and TRBJ1-1; no definite D call. The CDR3 runs 12 residues. Trimming stripped 0 bases from V and 5 bases from J, with 7 bases between. Germline V gives CDR1 SQVTM, CDR2 ANQGSEA. CDR3 in amino acids: CSVEDGLTEAFF. Here the CDR3 DNA reads TGCAGCGTTGAAGACGGGTTAACTGAAGCTTTCTTT.

V and J are TRBV20-1 and TRBJ1-2, with 7 bases fitting TRBD1. The CDR3 covers 14 residues. Germline loops: CDR1 DFQATT, CDR2 SNEGSKA (reference sequence). Trimming took 1 base from V and 3 from J; bases not matched to a gene: 5. Here the CDR3 DNA reads TGCAGTGCTAGAGGACAGGGAACGGACTATGGCTACACCTTC. Translating it yields CSARGQGTDYGYTF.

The rearrangement links TRBV6-6 to TRBJ1-6; D gene uncertain. V dropped 6 bases and J dropped 10 bases, with 13 bases sitting between them. Germline CDR1 is MNHNY and CDR2 is SVGAGI (reference sequence). This CDR3 is built from 13 residues. For the CDR3, the DNA is TGTGCCAGCAGCTCACACAGTGGCTCACCCCTCCACTTT. Translated: CASSSHSGSPLHF.

This clonotype has more than one count but fewer than ten. V and J are TRBV7-2 and TRBJ1-2; 7 nucleotides agree with TRBD1. J lost 6 bases, V lost 5 bases, and 6 bases had no gene match. Germline loops: CDR1 SGHTA, CDR2 FQGNSA. The CDR3 contains 13 residues. CDR3 sequence: CASSRGPVDGYTF. DNA for the CDR3: TGTGCCAGCAGCAGGGGGCCAGTCGATGGCTACACCTTC.

This clonotype came up once. V usage is TRBV6-5 and J usage is TRBJ1-5; D is unclear. CDR1 is MNHEY and CDR2 is SVGAGI in the germline V gene. The ends were cut back, 5 bases at V and 8 bases at J, with 16 bases in the middle. This CDR3 comprises 14 residues. The CDR3 loop reads CASSTGGSPEPQHF. For the CDR3, the DNA is TGTGCCAGCAGTACCGGTGGCTCACCGGAGCCCCAGCATTTT.

The V call is TRBV6-6, the J call TRBJ2-5; 9 positions match TRBD2. The length of the CDR3 is 15 residues. Germline V gives CDR1 MNHNY, CDR2 SVGAGI (reference sequence). V was clipped by 6 bases and J by 5 bases; unmatched bases: 10. CDR3 coding DNA: TGTGCCAGCAGCCTCCCTGCGGGAGGGTGGGAGACCCAGTACTTC. This encodes CASSLPAGGWETQYF.

The CDR3 region is CASSSGLAGSVLSSYNEQFF. The DNA of the CDR3 is TGTGCCAGCAGCTCAGGACTAGCGGGAAGTGTTTTGAGCTCCTACAATGAGCAGTTCTTC. The V gene is TRBV5-4, the J gene TRBJ2-1; 12 nucleotides agree with TRBD2. CDR3 size: 20 residues. The junction had 13 bases not matched to a gene; V was cut back by 3 bases and J by 0 bases. Looked up from germline, CDR1 is SGHNT and CDR2 is YYREEE (reference sequence).

The chain employs TRBV6-5 and TRBJ2-7; 13 bases are shared with TRBD2. There are 19 residues in the CDR3. In germline, CDR1 is MNHEY, CDR2 SVGAGI. The V and J ends lost 0 bases and 3 bases, in that order; junction bases with no gene match: 11. DNA for the CDR3: TGTGCCAGCAGTTACTCCGCAGGAGGACTAGCGGGAGCTTACTACGAGCAGTACTTC. It is translated as CASSYSAGGLAGAYYEQYF.

This rearrangement joins TRBV19 to TRBJ1-1, with D unresolved. The germline V gene has CDR1 LNHDA and CDR2 SQIVND (reference sequence). The CDR3 extends over 12 amino acids. V was trimmed by 5 bases and J by 4 bases, leaving 8 bases between them. CDR3 in amino acids: CASSLGSTEAFF. As DNA, the CDR3 is TGTGCCAGTAGTCTGGGTAGCACTGAAGCTTTCTTT.

This clonotype has only a few counts. This chain links TRBV29-1 with TRBJ2-7, with a weak D call TRBD1 (6 bases). V was trimmed by 1 base and J by 1 base, leaving 14 bases between them. The CDR3 loop spans 15 amino acids. CDR1 is SQVTM, CDR2 ANQGSEA, per germline. The CDR3 bases are TGCAGCGTTGAAGGTTGGCCGGGGACATCCTACGAGCAGTACTTC. This encodes CSVEGWPGTSYEQYF.

V and J are TRBV29-1 and TRBJ2-7; D is undetermined. V lost 4 bases to trimming and J lost 4 bases, with 11 bases between them. This CDR3 region has 12 residues. Germline CDR1 is SQVTM and CDR2 is ANQGSEA. The CDR3 region is CSVGLGLYEQYF. The CDR3 DNA reads as TGCAGCGTTGGTCTCGGCTTATACGAGCAGTACTTC.

The count of this clonotype is one. CDR3 nucleotides: TGTGCCAGTAGCCACCGGGCCACCCCTGTGGAGCAGTACTTC. Protein product: CASSHRATPVEQYF. This sequence joins TRBV19 and TRBJ2-7; no clear D gene. Germline V gene lookup returns CDR1 LNHDA and CDR2 SQIVND (reference sequence). V was trimmed by 6 bases and J by 7 bases, leaving 19 bases between them. The length of the CDR3 is 14 residues.

This clonotype came up once. V and J are TRBV6-1 and TRBJ2-7, with 10 bases lining up with TRBD2. J lost 3 bases, V lost 7 bases, and 6 bases had no gene match. Germline-derived CDR1 and CDR2 are MNHNS and SASEGT. The CDR3 sequence is 14 residues long. CDR3 DNA: TGTGCCAGCAACCCTAGCGGGAGAGGCTACGAGCAGTACTTC. Its protein product is CASNPSGRGYEQYF.